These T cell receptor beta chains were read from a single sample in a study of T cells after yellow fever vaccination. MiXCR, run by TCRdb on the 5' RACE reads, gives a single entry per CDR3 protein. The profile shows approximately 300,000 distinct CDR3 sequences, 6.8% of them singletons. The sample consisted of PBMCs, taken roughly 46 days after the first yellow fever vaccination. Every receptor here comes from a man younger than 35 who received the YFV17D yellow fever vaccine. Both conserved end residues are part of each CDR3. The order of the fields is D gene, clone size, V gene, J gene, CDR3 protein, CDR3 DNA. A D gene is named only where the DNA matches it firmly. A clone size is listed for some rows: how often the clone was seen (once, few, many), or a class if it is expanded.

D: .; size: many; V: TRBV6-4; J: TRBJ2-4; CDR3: CASDPRDGIAKNIQYF; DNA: TGTGCCAGCGATCCGAGGGACGGAATAGCCAAAAACATTCAGTACTTC
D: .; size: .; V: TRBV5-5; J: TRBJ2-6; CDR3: CASSLITGGLVGANVLTF; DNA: TGTGCCAGCAGCTTGATAACAGGCGGGTTGGTCGGGGCCAACGTCCTGACTTTC
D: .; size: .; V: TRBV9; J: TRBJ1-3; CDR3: CASSVGEGASGNTIYF; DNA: TGTGCCAGCAGCGTAGGGGAGGGAGCGTCTGGAAACACCATATATTTT
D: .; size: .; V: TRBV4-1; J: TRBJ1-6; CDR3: CASSHLTGPGTPYNSPLHF; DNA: TGCGCCAGCAGCCATTTGACAGGTCCAGGGACACCTTATAATTCACCCCTCCACTTT
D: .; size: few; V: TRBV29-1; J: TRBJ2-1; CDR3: CSVERQGRYNEQFF; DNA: TGCAGCGTTGAACGGCAGGGGAGGTACAATGAGCAGTTCTTC
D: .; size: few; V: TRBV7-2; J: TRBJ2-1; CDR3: CASTMRVNYNEQFF; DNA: TGTGCCAGCACTATGAGGGTTAACTACAATGAGCAGTTCTTC
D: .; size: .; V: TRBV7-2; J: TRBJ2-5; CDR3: CASSYYTQGQETQYF; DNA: TGTGCCAGCAGCTATTACACGCAGGGCCAAGAGACCCAGTACTTC
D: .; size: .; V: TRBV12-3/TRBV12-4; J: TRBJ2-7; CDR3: CASSFPGSLYEQYF; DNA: TGTGCCAGCAGTTTCCCAGGCAGCCTCTACGAGCAGTACTTC
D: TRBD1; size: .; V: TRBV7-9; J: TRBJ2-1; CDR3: CASSLEAQGVNEQFF; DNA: TGTGCCAGCAGCTTAGAGGCACAGGGGGTTAATGAGCAGTTCTTC
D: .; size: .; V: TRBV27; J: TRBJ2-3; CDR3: CASSTRGPRSNTQYF; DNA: TGTGCCAGCAGTACGCGCGGACCCCGGTCAAATACGCAGTATTTT